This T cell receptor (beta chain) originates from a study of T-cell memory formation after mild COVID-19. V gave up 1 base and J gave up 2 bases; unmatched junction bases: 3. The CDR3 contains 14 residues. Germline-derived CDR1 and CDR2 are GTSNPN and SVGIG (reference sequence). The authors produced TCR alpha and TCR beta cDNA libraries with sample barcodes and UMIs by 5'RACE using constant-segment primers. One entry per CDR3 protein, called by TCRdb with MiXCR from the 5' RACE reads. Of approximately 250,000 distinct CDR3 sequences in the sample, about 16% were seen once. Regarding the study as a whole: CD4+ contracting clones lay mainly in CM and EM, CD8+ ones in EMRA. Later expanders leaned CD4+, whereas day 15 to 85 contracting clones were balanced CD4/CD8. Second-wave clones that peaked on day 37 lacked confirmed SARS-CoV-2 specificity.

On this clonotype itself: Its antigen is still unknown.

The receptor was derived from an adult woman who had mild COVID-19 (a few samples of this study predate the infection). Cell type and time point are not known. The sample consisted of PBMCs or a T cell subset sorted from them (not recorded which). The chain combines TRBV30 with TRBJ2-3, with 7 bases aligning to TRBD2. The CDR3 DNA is TGTGCCTGGAGTGCTAGCGGAAACACAGATACGCAGTATTTT. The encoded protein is CAWSASGNTDTQYF.